This T cell receptor (beta chain) derives from a study of monozygotic twins with cystic fibrosis. Study conclusions and caveats: Nucleotide-identical clonotype sharing was significantly higher within monozygotic CF twin pairs than between unrelated CF individuals. V usage most resembled the co-twin in 13 of 16 pairs.

The data were produced by immunoSEQ multiplex PCR, yet TCRdb's version contains in-frame clones alone and is incomplete. In the table there are some 32,000 clones, more than 85% of which are singletons. This CDR3 is built from 16 residues. Per the germline V gene, CDR1 is SGHRS and CDR2 is YFSETQ. Trimming shortened V by 4 bases and J by 0 bases, and 16 bases separated the two germline ends. Remarks on this clone: Its target is not known.

The genes are TRBV5-1 and TRBJ2-5; no clear D. The sequenced sample was blood. This sequence originates from a girl aged 2-10 years with cystic fibrosis. Here the CDR3 reads CASSETSPGYQETQYF. CDR3 sequence (DNA): TGCGCCAGCAGCGAGACTTCCCCAGGTTACCAAGAGACCCAGTACTTC.